The 18 T cell receptor beta chains given below trace back to one sample, sequenced in a study of T-cell memory formation after mild COVID-19. TCRdb re-analysed the 5' RACE reads in MiXCR, keeping a single row per CDR3 protein. The sample lists 210,000 or so distinct CDR3 sequences; around 30% were seen once. Sequenced: PBMCs or a T cell subset sorted from them (not recorded which). The receptors were gathered from an adult woman who had mild COVID-19 (a few samples of this study predate the infection). Cell type and time point are not known.

This chain joins TRBV12-3 or TRBV12-4 and TRBJ2-7, with D perhaps TRBD2 (7 bases). The V end lost 5 bases, the J end lost 2 bases, and 16 bases lay between the germline ends. The CDR3 runs to 15 residues. The CDR3 loop is CASSLGGGAAYEQYF. CDR3 coding DNA: TGTGCCAGCAGTCTGGGGGGGGGCGCGGCCTACGAGCAGTACTTC.

This chain joins TRBV2 and TRBJ2-2; perhaps D is TRBD1 or TRBD2 (7 bases each). The V end lost 6 bases, the J end lost 5 bases, and 19 bases lay between the germline ends. The CDR3 extends over 16 amino acids. Germline CDR1 and CDR2: SNHLY and FYNNEI. The CDR3 region is CASRHGQVGGTGELFF. The CDR3 DNA reads TGTGCCAGCAGGCACGGACAGGTCGGGGGGACCGGGGAGCTGTTTTTT.

V usage is TRBV12-3 or TRBV12-4 and J usage is TRBJ2-7; D may be TRBD1 (6 bases). V was shortened by 10 bases and J by 5 bases, with 12 bases between the two germline ends. The CDR3 consists of 11 residues. CDR3 bases: TGTGCCACCAAACAGGGCCACGAGCAGTACTTC. Its protein is CATKQGHEQYF.

This clonotype was seen once. The J gene is TRBJ2-3, the V gene TRBV19, with 11 bases aligning to TRBD2. Germline loops: CDR1 LNHDA, CDR2 SQIVND (reference sequence). This CDR3 spans 17 amino acids. V was pared by 1 base and J by 3 bases, with 6 bases of the junction left unmatched. The CDR3 DNA reads as TGTGCCAGTAGTATAGGGGTAGCGGGAGGGCCGACAGATACGCAGTATTTT. It codes for CASSIGVAGGPTDTQYF. The variable domain in full, completed from reference TRBV19 and TRBJ2-3, reads DGGITQSPKYLFRKEGQNVTLSCEQNLNHDAMYWYRQDPGQGLRLIYYSQIVNDFQKGDIAEGYSVSREKKESFPLTVTSAQKNPTAFYLCASSIGVAGGPTDTQYFGPGTRLTVL.

The J gene is TRBJ1-1, the V gene TRBV7-2, with 11 positions matching TRBD1. CDR3 size: 15 residues. Germline V gene lookup returns CDR1 SGHTA and CDR2 FQGNSA. With 5 bases clipped from V and 4 bases from J, the junction kept 6 bases outside the gene matches. The CDR3 DNA reads TGTGCCAGCAGCCCGGACAGGGGGCGGATCACTGAAGCTTTCTTT. Protein product: CASSPDRGRITEAFF.

The V call is TRBV29-1, the J call TRBJ2-7, with TRBD1 matching 7 bases. This CDR3 spans 12 amino acids. Germline V gene lookup returns CDR1 SQVTM and CDR2 ANQGSEA. V trimming: 7 bases; J trimming: 4 bases; junction bases outside the gene matches: 7. DNA for the CDR3: TGCAGCGCCGGGACAGTCTTATACGAGCAGTACTTC. It translates to CSAGTVLYEQYF.

The rearrangement links TRBV7-2 to TRBJ1-1; no clear D. CDR1 and CDR2 from the germline V gene are SGHTA and FQGNSA. Trimming took 5 bases from V and 3 from J, leaving 16 bases between them. The CDR3 has 15 residues. CDR3 amino acids: CASSRQIRLDTEAFF. The CDR3 nucleotides read TGTGCCAGCAGCCGACAAATCCGACTAGACACTGAAGCTTTCTTT.

This rearrangement joins TRBV2 to TRBJ2-3; 9 bases line up with TRBD2. The germline CDR1 and CDR2 sequences are SNHLY and FYNNEI. This CDR3 region has 13 residues. V trimming: 8 bases; J trimming: 6 bases; junction bases outside the gene matches: 6. For the CDR3, the DNA is TGTGCCAGCGGGGCGGGGGGGCCGGATACGCAGTATTTT. Translating it yields CASGAGGPDTQYF.

The V and J genes are TRBV6-5 and TRBJ1-6; tentative D call: TRBD1 (5 bases). CDR3 length equals 14 residues. Trimming cost V 4 bases and J 7 bases, with 11 bases left between them. The V gene's germline CDR1 is MNHEY and CDR2 SVGAGI. The CDR3 sequence: CASSSPGLNSPLHF. The CDR3 bases are TGTGCCAGCAGTTCCCCAGGGTTAAATTCACCCCTCCACTTT.

This clonotype occurred many times. V is TRBV7-2 and J is TRBJ2-3, with unresolved D. Trimming shortened V by 3 bases and J by 3 bases, and 4 bases separated the two germline ends. Germline V gene data show CDR1 as SGHTA and CDR2 as FQGNSA. The CDR3 runs 12 residues. CDR3 loop: CASSLLTDTQYF. CDR3 sequence (DNA): TGTGCCAGCAGCTTGCTGACAGATACGCAGTATTTT.

The chain combines TRBV19 with TRBJ2-7; 10 positions match TRBD1. Germline CDR1 reads LNHDA; CDR2 reads SQIVND (reference sequence). This CDR3 region has 15 residues. The ends lost 1 base at V and 6 bases at J; junction bases unmatched: 6. The CDR3 loop is CASSIGTGGMFEQYF. In DNA form, the CDR3 reads TGTGCCAGTAGTATAGGGACAGGGGGAATGTTCGAGCAGTACTTC. The whole variable domain, remainder taken from reference TRBV19 and TRBJ2-7, is DGGITQSPKYLFRKEGQNVTLSCEQNLNHDAMYWYRQDPGQGLRLIYYSQIVNDFQKGDIAEGYSVSREKKESFPLTVTSAQKNPTAFYLCASSIGTGGMFEQYFGPGTRLTVT.

V usage is TRBV4-3 and J usage is TRBJ1-2; the D is unclear. V shed 0 bases and J shed 6 bases, with 8 bases lying between them. The CDR3 totals 13 residues. Per the germline V gene, CDR1 is LGHNA and CDR2 is YSLEER. The CDR3 nucleotides read TGCGCCAGCAGCCAAGAGTTAGGGAATGGCTACACCTTC. Translated, it gives CASSQELGNGYTF.

The V and J genes are TRBV7-8 and TRBJ2-1; 8 bases align to TRBD1. After removal of 4 bases from V and 7 bases from J, the junction contained 9 bases not matched to a gene. CDR1 is SGHVS and CDR2 is FQNEAQ in the germline V gene. The CDR3 runs 15 residues. CDR3 protein: CASSYERTGQNEQFF. The DNA for the CDR3 is TGTGCCAGCAGCTATGAACGGACAGGGCAAAATGAGCAGTTCTTC.

The chain links TRBV5-6 to TRBJ1-1; 7 bases are shared with TRBD1. CDR1 and CDR2 (germline): SGHDT, YYEEEE. There are 14 residues in the CDR3. J was trimmed by 2 bases and V by 5 bases; bases with no gene match: 6. CDR3 sequence: CASRSGTANTEAFF. The DNA of the CDR3 is TGTGCCAGCAGATCCGGGACAGCAAACACTGAAGCTTTCTTT.

The CDR3 protein is CSARFRGSSSYEQYF. The CDR3 nucleotides are TGCAGTGCTAGATTCCGTGGGTCCTCCTCCTACGAGCAGTACTTC. The chain joins TRBV20-1 to TRBJ2-7; D uncertain. There are 15 residues in the CDR3. Per the germline V gene, CDR1 is DFQATT and CDR2 is SNEGSKA (reference sequence). V dropped 2 bases and J dropped 0 bases, with 14 bases sitting between them.

J is TRBJ2-7 and V is TRBV2; D perhaps matches TRBD1 (5 bases). CDR3 length: 12 residues. V was clipped by 5 bases and J by 6 bases, with 11 bases between them. The germline CDR1 and CDR2 sequences are SNHLY and FYNNEI. This CDR3 reads CASSRDSGEQYF. The CDR3 coding sequence is TGTGCCAGCAGTAGAGACAGTGGCGAGCAGTACTTC.

Concerning this clonotype: Given the absence of the conserved phenylalanine or tryptophan at the CDR3 end, a read error is likely. J is TRBJ2-7 and V is TRBV2; 13 bases are a match to TRBD2. The CDR3 is made up of 14 amino acids. Trimming removed 6 bases from V and 2 bases from J; junction bases left unmatched: 1. Germline V gene data show CDR1 as SNHLY and CDR2 as FYNNEI. CDR3 in DNA: TGTGCCAGCAGCGGGACTAGCGGGACCTACGAGCAGTACTTA. Translated, it gives CASSGTSGTYEQYL.

The chain is built from TRBV5-6 and TRBJ2-7; D could derive from TRBD1 or TRBD2 (5 bases each). Germline loops: CDR1 SGHDT, CDR2 YYEEEE. This CDR3 contains 15 residues. V dropped 0 bases and J dropped 2 bases, with 12 bases sitting between them. CDR3 coding DNA: TGTGCCAGCAGCTTGGTGCCAGGGAGCACCTACGAGCAGTACTTC. It translates to CASSLVPGSTYEQYF.